One and the same sample provided the 14 T cell receptor beta chains below, sequenced in a study of T cell responses to AZD1222 COVID-19 vaccine. The method was immunoSEQ multiplex PCR; TCRdb's version includes in-frame clones alone and lacks a portion of them. Of about 120,000 clones listed, approximately 88% were seen once; the top ten hold about 4.9%. This sample comprised peripheral blood, obtained on day 0 of AZD1222 vaccination. The receptors were sampled from an adult in good health.

The chain's CDR3 is CANLSGGPFGYTF. In DNA form, the CDR3 reads TGTGCAAATCTTTCCGGGGGGCCTTTTGGCTACACCTTC. The chain uses TRBV19 and TRBJ1-2, with D maybe TRBD1 (6 bases). CDR1 and CDR2 (germline): LNHDA, SQIVND (reference sequence). The CDR3 is 13 amino acids.

The rearrangement uses TRBV6-2 or TRBV6-3 and TRBJ1-5; 10 bases match TRBD1. The CDR3 has 14 residues. V trimming: 5 bases; J trimming: 7 bases; junction bases outside the gene matches: 5. Germline V gene sequence: CDR1 MNHEY, CDR2 SVGEGT. In nucleotides, the CDR3 is TGTGCCAGCAGTCCGGGACAGGGGTTCCAGCCCCAGCATTTT. Translated, it gives CASSPGQGFQPQHF.

Only a few counts were recorded for this clone. The sample has other DNA sequences that encode this CDR3 too. The rearrangement joins TRBV7-2 to TRBJ2-5, with a possible D match to TRBD2 (6 bases). The CDR3 loop spans 14 amino acids. Trimming took off 0 bases at V and 1 base at J, with 6 bases between the two ends. Germline CDR1 SGHTA, CDR2 FQGNSA. The CDR3 protein is CASSLAGGQETQYF. CDR3 DNA: TGTGCCAGCAGCTTAGCGGGGGGCCAAGAGACCCAGTACTTC.

V is TRBV6-2 or TRBV6-3 and J is TRBJ2-1; 9 bases agree with TRBD1. CDR1 is MNHEY, CDR2 SVGEGT, per germline. CDR3 size: 14 residues. J lost 8 bases, V lost 2 bases, and 4 bases had no gene match. The CDR3 loop is CASSYGTGLHEQFF. DNA for the CDR3: TGTGCCAGCAGTTACGGGACAGGGTTGCATGAGCAGTTCTTC.

The sample holds a few counts of this clone. The V gene is TRBV28, the J gene TRBJ1-2; a weak D match, TRBD1 (6 bases). CDR1 is MDHEN and CDR2 is SYDVKM in the germline V gene. The CDR3 loop spans 14 amino acids. Between the trimmed V and J ends, which lost 6 bases and 1 base, there was a span of 12 bases. CDR3 protein: CASSSGQYNYGYTF. In DNA form, the CDR3 reads TGTGCCAGCAGCTCGGGACAATATAACTATGGCTACACCTTC.

The chain links TRBV6-5 to TRBJ2-7; 7 bases match TRBD1. Germline V gives CDR1 MNHEY, CDR2 SVGAGI. V gave up 0 bases and J gave up 2 bases; unmatched junction bases: 7. This CDR3 region has 16 residues. CDR3 residues: CASSYSSAQGAYEQYF. CDR3 in DNA: TGTGCCAGCAGTTACTCAAGTGCGCAGGGGGCCTACGAGCAGTACTTC.

The chain links TRBV3-1 (or the pseudogene TRBV3-2) to TRBJ2-7; possible D gene TRBD1, 5 bases. The V and J ends lost 2 bases and 1 base respectively, with 9 bases between them. Germline V gives CDR1 LGHDT, CDR2 YNNKEL (reference sequence). This CDR3 is 14 amino acids long. The DNA of the CDR3 is TGTGCCAGCAGCCAAACCAGGACATCCTACGAGCAGTACTTC. As protein: CASSQTRTSYEQYF.

V gene TRBV4-1 combines with J gene TRBJ2-5; D perhaps matches TRBD2 (5 bases). This CDR3 region has 16 residues. Trimming left V 4 bases short and J 4 bases short, with 19 bases between. Germline CDR1 reads MGHRA; CDR2 reads YSYEKL. The CDR3 is CASSPSSTNVGETQYF. As DNA, the CDR3 is TGCGCCAGCAGCCCATCTAGCACCAATGTAGGAGAGACCCAGTACTTC.

The table lists this clone with a few counts. The chain combines TRBV11-2 with TRBJ1-3; D perhaps matches TRBD1 (5 bases). V was cut by 0 bases and J by 9 bases, with 12 bases left in between. Germline CDR1 is SGHAT and CDR2 is FQNNGV. This CDR3 is 14 amino acids long. In DNA form, the CDR3 reads TGTGCCAGCAGCTTAGAAAGTTGGGACCCCACCATATATTTT. Translating gives CASSLESWDPTIYF.

V gene TRBV29-1 combines with J gene TRBJ1-2; no reliable D call. V was pared by 4 bases and J by 5 bases, with 11 bases between. Per the germline V gene, CDR1 is SQVTM and CDR2 is ANQGSEA. This CDR3 is built from 12 residues. The CDR3 bases are TGCAGCGTTGCAAAAGGGATGTATGGCTACACCTTC. It encodes CSVAKGMYGYTF.

J is TRBJ1-1 and V is TRBV5-1; D may be TRBD1 (5 bases). There are 15 residues in the CDR3. V lost 3 bases and J lost 0, with 12 bases in between. Germline CDR1 is SGHRS and CDR2 is YFSETQ. This CDR3 reads CASSWDGGMNTEAFF. The CDR3 DNA follows: TGCGCCAGCAGCTGGGACGGGGGAATGAACACTGAAGCTTTCTTT.

The chain combines TRBV6-5 with TRBJ1-4, with no clear D. Trimming took 8 bases from V and 5 from J, leaving 15 bases between them. Germline values: CDR1 MNHEY, CDR2 SVGAGI. The CDR3 spans 14 residues. The CDR3 DNA reads TGTGCCAGCGTCAGCAGGAGTTTCAATGAAAAACTGTTTTTT. This encodes CASVSRSFNEKLFF.

This chain uses TRBV29-1 with TRBJ2-3; tentative D call: TRBD2 (5 bases). Germline assignment: CDR1 SQVTM and CDR2 ANQGSEA. This CDR3 spans 13 amino acids. The germline V and J ends were trimmed by 4 bases and 6 bases, with 14 bases remaining between them. The CDR3 nucleotides are TGCAGCGTTGCCGGGGATCGAGTGGATACGCAGTATTTT. This translates into CSVAGDRVDTQYF.

The V call is TRBV12-3 or TRBV12-4, the J call TRBJ1-2, with D possibly matching TRBD1 (5 bases). The CDR3 has 13 residues. V lost 7 bases to trimming and J lost 7 bases, with 16 bases between them. This CDR3 reads CASTPTGASGYTF. DNA of the CDR3: TGTGCCAGCACCCCAACTGGGGCTAGTGGCTACACCTTC.